Listed below are T cell receptor beta chains from one sample, sequenced in a study of shared clonotypes between healthy human individuals. Assay: immunoSEQ multiplex PCR; the TCRdb copy retains only in-frame clones and omits some. The sample includes 850,000 to 1,200,000 clones, 60% to 80% of them seen just once. Source material: memory CD4+ T cells sorted from blood. The receptors were sampled from a man between 18 and 35 years old in good health. Both conserved end residues are part of each CDR3. D genes are given only for firm matches. The size field is filled for only some rows; it gives once, few, many or a size class.

TRBJ2-5 TRBV4-1 TRBD1 once TGCGCCAGCAGCCACACCGGGACAGGGGGCAGGGAGACCCAGTACTTC CASSHTGTGGRETQYF
TRBJ1-1 TRBV7-9 - many TGTGCCAGCAGCTTAATTAGCTCAGCCACTGAAGCTTTCTTT CASSLISSATEAFF
TRBJ1-4 TRBV18 TRBD1 - TGTGCCAGCTCACCGCCGGGACAGATGCATGCAACTAATGAAAAACTGTTTTTT CASSPPGQMHATNEKLFF
TRBJ1-2 TRBV19 TRBD1 few TGTGCCAGTACCGGACAGGGCAACTATGGCTACACCTTC CASTGQGNYGYTF
TRBJ1-5 TRBV19 TRBD1 - TGTGCCAGTAGTATTGGGACAGCCAGTCAGCCCCAGCATTTT CASSIGTASQPQHF
TRBJ1-3 TRBV7-2 - - TGTGCCAGCAGCTTAGGAGTCGGAAACACCATATATTTT CASSLGVGNTIYF
TRBJ2-3 TRBV4-1 TRBD2 - TGCGCCAGCAGCCAAGTGCTAGCGGGGCGCACAGATACGCAGTATTTT CASSQVLAGRTDTQYF
TRBJ1-1 TRBV28 TRBD1 - TGTGCCAGCAGTTATACCCGGGACAGGGGCTTTGGAGCTTTCTTT CASSYTRDRGFGAFF
TRBJ1-1 TRBV18 - - TGTGCCAGCTCGTACAGGGAGACTGAAGCTTTCTTT CASSYRETEAFF
TRBJ2-6 TRBV5-1 - once TGCGCCAGCAACCGGGGGACCGCCAGCTCTGGGGCCAACGTCCTGACTTTC CASNRGTASSGANVLTF
TRBJ1-6 TRBV5-8 TRBD1 - TGTGCCAGCAGCTTGGCAGGGGGCGCCGGTAATTCACCCCTCCACTTT CASSLAGGAGNSPLHF
TRBJ1-1 TRBV18 TRBD1 - TGTGCCAGCTCACCATACAGGGGGCTAGAAGGCACTGAAGCTTTCTTT CASSPYRGLEGTEAFF
TRBJ2-7 TRBV29-1 - once TGCAGCGCTGGGGACGGGACCTACGAGCAGTACTTC CSAGDGTYEQYF
TRBJ2-2 TRBV7-9 - - TGTGCCAGCAGCCGCTCCCGGGGGGCAAACACCGGGGAGCTGTTTTTT CASSRSRGANTGELFF
TRBJ1-5 TRBV7-9 - few TGTGCCAGCAGCCGACAGATCAATCAGCCCCAGCATTTT CASSRQINQPQHF
TRBJ2-5 TRBV7-9 TRBD2 few TGTGCCAGCAGCTTAACCCTTGGGAGGGCCGTTGAGACCCAGTACTTC CASSLTLGRAVETQYF
TRBJ1-2 TRBV16 - - TGTGCCAGCAGCCAATTTGGACGCGCTAACCCATTTGGCTACACCTTC CASSQFGRANPFGYTF
TRBJ2-5 TRBV6-1 - - TGTGCCAGCAGTAATAGGGAACTTTACGAGACCCAGTACTTC CASSNRELYETQYF
TRBJ1-3 TRBV27 TRBD1 - TGTGCCAGCAGCTCAGGACAGGCTGCTGGAAACACCATATATTTT CASSSGQAAGNTIYF
TRBJ2-1 TRBV9 TRBD2 - TGTGCCAGCAGCGTAGGGGTTGCGGGAGTTGTCAATGAGCAGTTCTTC CASSVGVAGVVNEQFF
TRBJ2-5 TRBV27 - - TGTGCCAGCAGTGCTGGGCAGGTCCAAGAGACCCAGTACTTC CASSAGQVQETQYF
TRBJ1-5 TRBV28 TRBD1 - TGTGCCAGCAGTATATTGACCGGGACAGGGAATCAGCCCCAGCATTTT CASSILTGTGNQPQHF
TRBJ2-3 TRBV18 TRBD2 - TGTGCCAGCTCACTAGCGGGACCAAGCACAGATACGCAGTATTTT CASSLAGPSTDTQYF
TRBJ1-2 TRBV18 - - TGTGCCAGCTCACCCCAGAGACCTAATGGCTACACCTTC CASSPQRPNGYTF
TRBJ2-1 TRBV5-1 TRBD2 - TGCGCCAGCAGCACCGGCTCAGCGGGAGGTTACAATGAGCAGTTCTTC CASSTGSAGGYNEQFF
TRBJ2-1 TRBV9 TRBD2 - TGTGCCAGCAGCAAGCCGGGACTAGCGGCCTACAATGAGCAGTTCTTC CASSKPGLAAYNEQFF
TRBJ2-5 TRBV7-6 - once TGTGCCAGCAGCTTAGGGGGGACCCAGTACTTC CASSLGGTQYF
TRBJ2-2 TRBV12-5 TRBD2 - TGTGCTAGTGGTTTGGTACTGGGACTAGCGGGAGATTCCACCGGGGAGCTGTTTTTT CASGLVLGLAGDSTGELFF